The clone carrying this TCR beta chain was seen only a few times. This record comes from a study of blood T cell repertoires in COVID-19. Study at large: The United States, Italy and Spain supplied acute and convalescent COVID-19 samples. The cDNA or gDNA used as material had been derived from T cells, B-cell-depleted T cells, or PBMCs.

Study processing details: Amplification of reference gene primers provided the estimated nucleated cell counts. The table came from immunoSEQ multiplex PCR; TCRdb's copy has only in-frame clones and leaves some out. V and J calls and clone size follow that table, whereas D and trimming were derived from the DNA. The sample yields 100,000 to 150,000 clones, about 85% seen once. This CDR3 contains 14 residues. V dropped 4 bases and J dropped 7; count of bases not matched to a gene: 9. Per germline, CDR1 MNHNY and CDR2 SVGAGI (reference sequence). The chain employs TRBV6-6 and TRBJ1-2; the match to TRBD1 covers 7 bases. What was sequenced was peripheral blood. The receptor was derived from a woman of 80 years or more with acute or convalescent COVID-19. The CDR3 DNA reads TGTGCCAGCAGTTCGGGCCCCGACAGGGTTGGCTACACCTTC. Residues: CASSSGPDRVGYTF.